This note documents a single TCR beta chain sequence. Its antigen remains unknown. This sample was taken from a study of blood T cells in healthy people across ages. Study conclusions and caveats: As naive T cell percentage varied, TCR beta diversity correlated strongly with it.

Primed by a sample-barcoded 5' primer and a J-beta primer mix, a second PCR proceeded for about 6 to 12 cycles. MiXCR was run by TCRdb on the 5' RACE reads, yielding one entry per CDR3 protein. The sample lists around 2 million distinct CDR3 sequences, approximately 40% occurring once. Germline V gives CDR1 SGHRS, CDR2 YFSETQ. This CDR3 comprises 15 residues. The J segment lost 7 bases and the V segment lost 6 bases, leaving 8 bases of the junction unmatched. The sequenced sample was blood. This TCR derives from a human donor in good health. The rearrangement joins TRBV5-1 to TRBJ2-3; 13 positions match TRBD2. DNA of the CDR3: TGCGCCAGCAAACCAACTAGCGGGGGGGCATATACGCAGTATTTT. Its protein is CASKPTSGGAYTQYF.